This T cell receptor (beta chain) was recovered during a study of shared clonotypes between healthy human individuals. Notes on the study in general: Generation probabilities of non-shared clonotypes were lower (relative to those shared by all four donors).

Notes on this clone: Antigen: not known.

The assay was immunoSEQ multiplex PCR, and TCRdb's table has in-frame clones only and misses some. Of about 1.1 million clones in the sample, 75% to 80% were seen once. This receptor was identified in a man in his late teens or twenties in good health. Some clones in this sample may be carry-over from other donors' samples. Sequenced: memory CD4+ T cells from PBMCs. Subset indicated: CD45RA-negative fraction.

The CDR3 DNA follows: TGTGCCAGCAGTCGTCAGGGGCGTGAAGAAGAGACCCAGTACTTC. Translating it yields CASSRQGREEETQYF. The genes are TRBV2 and TRBJ2-5; possibly TRBD1 for D (6 bases). The CDR3 is 15 residues long. The V gene lost 5 bases and the J gene lost 3 bases, with 16 bases spanning the gap. Germline V gene sequence: CDR1 SNHLY, CDR2 FYNNEI.